The clone carrying this T cell receptor (beta chain) was detected many times. Trimming took off 4 bases at V and 5 bases at J, with 18 bases between the two ends. The CDR3 contains 15 residues. Looked up from germline, CDR1 is SGHRS and CDR2 is YFSETQ. This sample was taken from a study of blood T cells in healthy people across ages. At the level of the study: With template switching, about one barcoded beta molecule was captured per two T cells.

PCR was performed a second time for about 6 to 11 cycles using a sample-barcoded 5' primer and a J-beta primer mix. Each cDNA molecule, via a template-switch adaptor with 12 random nucleotides, was tagged. TCRdb recomputed calls from the 5' RACE reads with MiXCR, one row per CDR3 protein. This table has some 640,000 distinct CDR3 sequences, 25% to 30% appearing once. The gene calls are TRBV5-1 and TRBJ1-2, with D possibly being TRBD1 (5 bases). The clonotype comes from a woman older than 75 in good health. The sequenced material came from blood. CDR3 amino acids: CASSPKSRVIYGYTF. CDR3 DNA sequence: TGCGCCAGCAGCCCCAAGAGCAGGGTGATTTATGGCTACACCTTC.